This T cell receptor (beta chain) was identified during a study of shared clonotypes between healthy human individuals. The study, taken as a whole, reports: Naive subsets generally exceeded memory subsets in estimated richness. Clonotype sharing across donors was expected to vary with sequencing depth.

In replicate PCRs of sorted subsets, roughly 190 ng DNA, approximately 30,000 T cell genomes, was used. Profiled with immunoSEQ multiplex PCR; TCRdb holds only in-frame clones, not every one. The data contain roughly 1,000,000 clones, around 78% of them singletons. Notes on this clone: Antigen unknown.

Trimming pared 2 bases from V and 4 bases from J, leaving 9 bases between. The CDR3 runs 13 residues. Germline V lookup: CDR1 LGHNA, CDR2 YSLEER. Sequencing was carried out using memory CD4+ T cells from PBMCs. Documented subset: CD45RA-negative fraction. This clonotype was sampled from a man aged 18 to 30 in good health. Some clones in this sample may be carry-over from other donors' samples. The chain combines TRBV4-3 with TRBJ2-7; D not certain. The CDR3 reads CASSQLVGYEQYF. The CDR3 nucleotides read TGCGCCAGCAGCCAACTAGTGGGGTACGAGCAGTACTTC.